This T cell receptor beta chain was profiled in a study of blood T cell repertoires in COVID-19 (TCRdb year 2020). In the study overall: Collaborator samples came from the United States, Italy and Spain and covered acute and convalescent phases of COVID-19. The prospective study material was composed of cDNA or gDNA derived from T cells, B-cell-depleted T cells, or PBMCs. Deeply sampled blood TCRbeta repertoires from subjects exposed to, actively infected with, or recovered from COVID-19 were included in the dataset. A freely available public database, intended as a resource for researchers studying the immune response to SARS-CoV-2, is where the repertoires were released. The samples were drawn from the first 160 participants of the ongoing ImmuneRACE study and from under 1,500 subjects provided by 6 global collaborators. The sample metadata nearly always contained a de-identified subject ID, COVID-19 status, age in years and sex. Where available, HLA class I and class II types were taken from metadata supplied by the sample provider and were not determined by assay-based typing.

One collaborating source in Seattle enrolled patients during active infection and followed them longitudinally through the course of disease. Collaborating institutions collected whole blood in K2EDTA tubes following their own protocols. For TCRbeta analysis, collaborators shipped samples in one of three forms: frozen whole blood, isolated PBMCs, or DNA extracted from either of those sample types. Turning to this clone: Its binding antigen is unknown. Base quality data are lacking; no much larger clone is found one base away.

TCRbeta CDR3 regions were amplified from genomic DNA using the immunoSEQ Assay, a bias-controlled multiplex PCR. In the original analysis: The number of nucleated cells in each sample was estimated from the amplification of reference gene primers within the assay. To quantify the absolute abundance of each unique TCRbeta CDR3 rearrangement, sequence reads were collapsed and filtered. For each sample, productive Simpson clonality was calculated as the square root of Simpson's diversity index over productive rearrangements. TCRdb took this table from immuneACCESS and kept in-frame rearrangements with V and J called. Such tables lack part of the clones; where checked against another copy, unresolved V genes explain under half of the gap, and the rest is unexplained. The V and J calls and the clone size are those of that table, but D and trimming were determined from the DNA. The sample yields a few hundred thousand clones; 70% to 90% were counted once. 5% to 6.5% of the sample lies in the top ten.

Taken from the germline V gene, the CDR1 and CDR2 loops are MNHEY and SVGAGI. V has 0 bases trimmed and J has 2 bases trimmed; junction bases matching no gene number 6. The CDR3 holds 16 amino acids from the cysteine to the phenylalanine. Only CDR3 DNA is held: 48 bases, read in frame from base 1. What the authors observed across the whole study: How much clinical and demographic metadata was included differed by source and by participant, and the metadata was provided uncurated.

The clonotype originates from a woman aged 25 to 39 with COVID-19, enrolled during active disease. The chain uses TRBV6-5 and TRBJ1-2; the central 7 bases match TRBD1. The sample comprised peripheral blood. The DNA sequence is TGTGCCAGCAGTTACTCGACAGGGTGGCCCAACTATGGCTACACCTTC. It encodes CASSYSTGWPNYGYTF.